This T cell receptor beta chain was sequenced in a study of T cells after yellow fever vaccination. Points from the study as a whole: Contaminants from the bulk population, in the form of abundant clonotypes, could be found in FACS-sorted repertoires.

TCRdb reprocessed the 5' RACE reads via MiXCR and lists one record per CDR3 protein. The repertoire includes 310,000 or so distinct CDR3 sequences, around 7% of them detected once, and roughly a sixth sits in the top ten. A remark on this clonotype: Its target is unknown.

Sequenced material: PBMCs, taken about 41 days after the first yellow fever vaccination. The clonotype originates from a young man who received the YFV17D yellow fever vaccine.

The CDR3 DNA is TGCAGTGCGAGACTAGCGGGGGGCCCGATTCAGTACTTC. It codes for CSARLAGGPIQYF. The chain combines TRBV20-1 with TRBJ2-5; 13 nucleotides agree with TRBD2. The CDR3 totals 13 residues. Trimming at V came to 6 bases and at J to 11 bases, leaving 9 bases not matched to a gene. Germline-derived CDR1 and CDR2 are DFQATT and SNEGSKA (reference sequence).